This TCR beta chain comes out of a study of post-analysis software for immune sequencing data. The CDR3 runs 12 residues. The V and J ends lost 7 bases and 5 bases respectively, with 12 bases between them. Study-wide results and caveats: TRBV5-6, TRBV5-1 and TRBV20-1 belonged to a set of about 5 TRBV segments that were more frequent in patients than controls.

Incorporated into the TCR beta cDNA libraries were unique molecular identifiers, which served to reduce PCR and sequencing biases. One entry per CDR3 protein, called by TCRdb with MiXCR from the PCR reads. The data hold approximately 660,000 distinct CDR3 sequences, with 55% to 60% observed a single time. Concerning this clonotype itself: Antigen unknown.

The sample comprised blood. The receptor was isolated from a girl aged 2-10 years with multiple sclerosis. The rearrangement links TRBV12-3 or TRBV12-4 to TRBJ2-7; D is possibly TRBD1 or TRBD2 (5 bases each). As DNA, the CDR3 is TGTGCCAGCAAGGGGTGGCGGGACGAGCAGTACTTC. Its protein product is CASKGWRDEQYF.